The rows below give T cell receptor beta chains drawn from one sample of a study of T cell responses to AZD1222 COVID-19 vaccine. Clones were read by immunoSEQ multiplex PCR, and TCRdb kept only the in-frame ones, dropping some. The repertoire holds around 140,000 clones, with roughly 90% as singletons. The input for sequencing was peripheral blood, taken 28 days after the second dose of the MenACWY control vaccine. Receptors originate from an adult who received the MenACWY meningococcal vaccine as a control. CDR3s include the opening cysteine and the closing phenylalanine or tryptophan. Each record gives: V gene, J gene, CDR3 protein.

>TRBV29-1|TRBJ1-4
CSVRSTNEKLFF
>TRBV30|TRBJ2-4
CAWGGPVQYF
>TRBV9|TRBJ2-5
CASSATPFTGMETQYF
>TRBV12-5|TRBJ1-2
CASGLERTGVGYTF
>TRBV4-1|TRBJ2-2
CASSQVQTGELFF
>TRBV4-1|TRBJ2-4
CASSQVSGASGGIAKNIQYF
>TRBV6-5|TRBJ1-5
CASSYRGKNQPQHF
>TRBV6-5|TRBJ1-2
CASSYGGWYGYTF
>TRBV7-6|TRBJ2-5
CASSLDWGTGDGETQYF
>TRBV21-1|TRBJ1-1
CASSSTGEDEAFF
>TRBV25-1|TRBJ1-4
CASSVWLGATNEKLFF
>TRBV12-3/TRBV12-4|TRBJ1-3
CAREVGNTIYF
>TRBV19|TRBJ1-1
CASRILDTLNTEAFF
>TRBV4-1|TRBJ1-2
CASSQYTRVVEGYTF
>TRBV19|TRBJ1-6
CASTRRETYNSPLHF
>TRBV7-8|TRBJ2-7
CASSHDTLYEQYF
>TRBV7-2|TRBJ1-5
CASSQYSNQPQHF
>TRBV23-1|TRBJ2-7
CASSLELLFVLLDEQYF
>TRBV5-4|TRBJ2-1
CASSLGWTGGTGEQFF
>TRBV18|TRBJ1-2
CASSPPLAPGYGYTF
>TRBV6-2/TRBV6-3|TRBJ2-3
CASSKGLRDDTQYF
>TRBV19|TRBJ2-2
CASSPGAFKLGGNTGELFF
>TRBV27|TRBJ1-1
CASSLWGQGSEAFF
>TRBV18|TRBJ1-6
CASSLNSGTGTDNSPLHF
>TRBV5-1|TRBJ2-7
CASSLSLAGGAYEQYF
>TRBV6-5|TRBJ1-2
CASRGEGPGYTF
>TRBV27|TRBJ2-5
CASSSNRVGYQETQYF
>TRBV5-1|TRBJ1-5
CASSLSGGAQPQHF
>TRBV18|TRBJ2-6
CASSLETGANVLTF
>TRBV7-2|TRBJ1-3
CASSPQWGNTIYF
>TRBV13|TRBJ2-7
CASSSGQGAREQYF
>TRBV7-2|TRBJ1-3
CASSFTGTAISGNTIYF
>TRBV15|TRBJ2-3
CATSRDSSTDTQYF
>TRBV27|TRBJ2-3
CASSLTSGGADTQYF
>TRBV27|TRBJ1-1
CASSPSTGLNTEAFF
>TRBV19|TRBJ2-3
CASSILAGVRPDTQYF
>TRBV6-5|TRBJ2-7
CASRGQGLYEQYF
>TRBV2|TRBJ1-2
CASSYTLRGLYGYTF
>TRBV24-1|TRBJ1-1
CATSDATGPEAFF
>TRBV7-9|TRBJ2-1
CASSFRERNNEQFF
>TRBV19|TRBJ2-3
CASSIVRTDTQYF
>TRBV5-6|TRBJ2-3
CASSRGPLGTPDTQYF